This T cell receptor beta chain is from a study of regulatory T cells in long-lasting Graves disease. Findings and caveats of the study: Favored usage of TRBV28, TRBJ1-2 and TRBJ2-5 was recorded in persistent disease. The researchers studied only peripheral blood, not thyroid tissue.

Concerning this clonotype: No antigen is known for it.

The V end was cut by 7 bases, the J end by 1 base, with 14 bases between. Per the germline V gene, CDR1 is SGHVS and CDR2 is FNYEAQ. This CDR3 spans 15 amino acids. Building the TCR beta libraries relied on iRepertoire HTBI primers, and CDR3 regions underwent Arm-PCR. TCRdb processed the multiplex PCR reads anew with MiXCR; each CDR3 protein has one entry. The table shows 530,000 or so distinct CDR3 sequences, with roughly 16% occurring only once. Noted time point: newly diagnosed GD, antithyroid drugs for less than 3 months. PBMC RNA was the source of the TCR library. These same data were also listed under a study on T cells in Graves' hyperthyroidism and ophthalmopathy. In that study: When the TCR CDR3 underwent first-round RT-PCR, the HTBI primer set was used. Blood samples included most of the expanded thyroid clonotypes exceeding 0.001.

The receptor was isolated from a young man with Graves disease. This chain uses TRBV7-6 with TRBJ2-1; weak D call: TRBD2 (6 bases). This material consisted of peripheral blood mononuclear cells (PBMCs), taken at new diagnosis, from a patient treated with antithyroid drugs. The CDR3 DNA follows: TGTGCCAGCAACCGATATGGAGGGTCCTACAATGAGCAGTTCTTC. It yields the protein CASNRYGGSYNEQFF.